These T cell receptor beta chains were read from a single sample in a study of T-cell memory formation after mild COVID-19. TCRdb independently ran MiXCR on the 5' RACE reads; one entry per CDR3 protein. The sample contains hundreds of thousands of distinct CDR3 sequences, roughly 21% of which appear only once. The sample comprised PBMCs or a T cell subset sorted from them (not recorded which). These receptor sequences come from an adult woman who had mild COVID-19 (a few samples of this study predate the infection). Cell type and time point are not known. CDR3s include the opening cysteine and the closing phenylalanine or tryptophan. A D gene is named only where the DNA matches it firmly. Size values are once, few and many counts, or a class for expanded clones, and some rows have none.

d_gene: .; abundance: few; v_gene: TRBV6-6; j_gene: TRBJ1-6; CDR3nt: TGTGCCAGCAGTAGACCCGGGGAGGCGAATTCACCCCTCCACTTT; CDR3aa: CASSRPGEANSPLHF
d_gene: .; abundance: .; v_gene: TRBV5-1; j_gene: TRBJ2-5; CDR3nt: TGCGCCAGCAGCTTGGAACAGGGATGGGAGACCCAGTACTTC; CDR3aa: CASSLEQGWETQYF
d_gene: TRBD2; abundance: few; v_gene: TRBV7-9; j_gene: TRBJ2-7; CDR3nt: TGTGCCAGCAGCTCCCGGGGGGGGCAGTACTTC; CDR3aa: CASSSRGGQYF
d_gene: TRBD2; abundance: .; v_gene: TRBV7-8; j_gene: TRBJ2-1; CDR3nt: TGTGCCAGCAGCGTACTAGCGGGGGTCGACAGGAATGAGCAGTTCTTC; CDR3aa: CASSVLAGVDRNEQFF
d_gene: .; abundance: .; v_gene: TRBV2; j_gene: TRBJ2-1; CDR3nt: TGTGCCAGTGGGGAGGAAGGTGGGCAGTTCTTC; CDR3aa: CASGEEGGQFF
d_gene: .; abundance: .; v_gene: TRBV20-1; j_gene: TRBJ2-5; CDR3nt: TGCAGTGCTAACCCCAGGGCAGGAGGAAAGACCCAGTACTTC; CDR3aa: CSANPRAGGKTQYF
d_gene: TRBD2; abundance: .; v_gene: TRBV7-2; j_gene: TRBJ2-1; CDR3nt: TGTGCCAGCAGCAAAAGCGGGAGTTTATACAATGAGCAGTTCTTC; CDR3aa: CASSKSGSLYNEQFF
d_gene: .; abundance: .; v_gene: TRBV6-1; j_gene: TRBJ1-5; CDR3nt: TGTGCCAGCAGTGGACAGTGGAGCAATCAGCCCCAGCATTTT; CDR3aa: CASSGQWSNQPQHF
d_gene: TRBD1; abundance: few; v_gene: TRBV12-3/TRBV12-4; j_gene: TRBJ1-2; CDR3nt: TGTGCCAGCAGTTTAGGGGGACAGGGGGCGAGCTATGGCTACACCTTC; CDR3aa: CASSLGGQGASYGYTF
d_gene: .; abundance: few; v_gene: TRBV7-9; j_gene: TRBJ1-1; CDR3nt: TGTGCCAGCAGCTTAGATTTTCGGCCCGAAGTCCGGAACACTGAAGCTTTCTTT; CDR3aa: CASSLDFRPEVRNTEAFF
d_gene: TRBD1; abundance: few; v_gene: TRBV7-6; j_gene: TRBJ2-1; CDR3nt: TGTGCCAGCAGCCGACAGACAGGGGGGTTGAATGAGCAGTTCTTC; CDR3aa: CASSRQTGGLNEQFF
d_gene: TRBD1; abundance: few; v_gene: TRBV5-1; j_gene: TRBJ1-2; CDR3nt: TGCGCCAGCAGCTACGGACAGGGGGTCGCGGATGGCTACACCTTC; CDR3aa: CASSYGQGVADGYTF
d_gene: TRBD2; abundance: .; v_gene: TRBV24-1; j_gene: TRBJ2-2; CDR3nt: TGTGCCACCAGTGATCAAAAGGCGGGACTAGCGGGAGGAACCGGGGAGCTGTTTTTT; CDR3aa: CATSDQKAGLAGGTGELFF
d_gene: .; abundance: few; v_gene: TRBV30; j_gene: TRBJ2-5; CDR3nt: TGTGCCTGGAGCGCACAGAGTTTCCCGGGAGAGACCCAGTACTTC; CDR3aa: CAWSAQSFPGETQYF
d_gene: TRBD2; abundance: once; v_gene: TRBV5-4; j_gene: TRBJ2-7; CDR3nt: TGTGCCAGCAGCTTGGTATTAGCGGGCCGGCGCTCCTACGAGCAGTACTTC; CDR3aa: CASSLVLAGRRSYEQYF
d_gene: .; abundance: .; v_gene: TRBV7-2; j_gene: TRBJ2-1; CDR3nt: TGTGCCAGCAGCTTCTACGCAGGGAACAATGAGCAGTTCTTC; CDR3aa: CASSFYAGNNEQFF
d_gene: .; abundance: few; v_gene: TRBV29-1; j_gene: TRBJ2-1; CDR3nt: TGCAGCGCAGAAACCTCGGGTGCCACCTACAATGAGCAGTTCTTC; CDR3aa: CSAETSGATYNEQFF
d_gene: TRBD2; abundance: .; v_gene: TRBV18; j_gene: TRBJ2-3; CDR3nt: TGTGCCAGCTCACCACCGGGGACTAGCGGAGGCACAGATACGCAGTATTTT; CDR3aa: CASSPPGTSGGTDTQYF
d_gene: TRBD2; abundance: .; v_gene: TRBV19; j_gene: TRBJ2-5; CDR3nt: TGTGCCAGTAGTATGACGGGACTAGTCAAAGAGACCCAGTACTTC; CDR3aa: CASSMTGLVKETQYF
d_gene: .; abundance: .; v_gene: TRBV5-5; j_gene: TRBJ1-2; CDR3nt: TGTGCCAGCAGCTCCCCCGGGGTTAACTATGGCTACACCTTC; CDR3aa: CASSSPGVNYGYTF
d_gene: .; abundance: .; v_gene: TRBV12-3/TRBV12-4; j_gene: TRBJ1-5; CDR3nt: TGTGCCAGCAGTACGTACGGGTTCAGTCAGCCCCAGCATTTT; CDR3aa: CASSTYGFSQPQHF
d_gene: TRBD2; abundance: .; v_gene: TRBV11-2; j_gene: TRBJ2-5; CDR3nt: TGTGCCAGCAGCTTAGATAGGGGCAGCGGGAGAATTGGAGAGACCCAGTACTTC; CDR3aa: CASSLDRGSGRIGETQYF
d_gene: .; abundance: few; v_gene: TRBV11-2; j_gene: TRBJ2-6; CDR3nt: TGTGCCAGCAGCTTAGTCGTTGGGGCTGGGGCCAACGTCCTGACTTTC; CDR3aa: CASSLVVGAGANVLTF
d_gene: .; abundance: .; v_gene: TRBV5-1; j_gene: TRBJ1-1; CDR3nt: TGCGCCAGCAGCTGGGCAGCCGGAAGGGAAGCTTTCTTT; CDR3aa: CASSWAAGREAFF
d_gene: TRBD2; abundance: .; v_gene: TRBV27; j_gene: TRBJ2-5; CDR3nt: TGTGCCAGCAGTTTATCGAGCGGGGCCACCCTCGCCCAGTACTTC; CDR3aa: CASSLSSGATLAQYF
d_gene: .; abundance: .; v_gene: TRBV19; j_gene: TRBJ2-1; CDR3nt: TGTGCCAGTAGTATCCCGGGACCGTATTATTCGGAGCAGTTCTTC; CDR3aa: CASSIPGPYYSEQFF
d_gene: TRBD1; abundance: .; v_gene: TRBV4-3; j_gene: TRBJ1-2; CDR3nt: TGCGCCAGCAGCCAAGGGACAGGGCCTTATGGCTACACCTTC; CDR3aa: CASSQGTGPYGYTF
d_gene: .; abundance: .; v_gene: TRBV9; j_gene: TRBJ2-2; CDR3nt: TGTGCCAGCAGCGACCCCCGGGCCCCGAACACCGGGGAGCTGTTTTTT; CDR3aa: CASSDPRAPNTGELFF
d_gene: .; abundance: .; v_gene: TRBV7-9; j_gene: TRBJ1-3; CDR3nt: TGTGCCAGCAGGTCTGATGGGGGCCTTGGAAACACCATATATTTT; CDR3aa: CASRSDGGLGNTIYF